Below, 3 T cell receptor beta chains from the same sample are listed, as sequenced in a study of human T cells and chemical hapten exposure. TCRdb re-called the RACE reads through MiXCR, storing one row per CDR3 protein. The sample holds some 120,000 distinct CDR3 sequences, around 10% seen once. Regarding time point: patch test 1, 2 weeks after DPC sensitization. Treatment indicated: therapeutic diphenylcyclopropenone sensitization with weekly scalp DPC. This specimen consisted of whole blood, obtained in connection with sensitization to the hapten diphenylcyclopropenone (DPC). The receptors come from a woman between 45 and 65 years old with alopecia areata. Some clones in this sample may be carry-over from other donors' samples.

Here the CDR3 reads CAVGQGDTEAFF. DNA of the CDR3: TGTGCCGTTGGACAGGGCGACACTGAAGCTTTCTTT. This chain uses TRBV28 with TRBJ1-1; TRBD1 matches at 8 bases. Germline CDR1 reads MDHEN; CDR2 reads SYDVKM. Trimming at V came to 11 bases and at J to 3 bases, leaving 5 bases not matched to a gene. The CDR3 length is 12 residues.

In this sample, this clonotype turned up a few times. This sequence joins TRBV5-4 and TRBJ1-1; D is unclear. This CDR3 is built from 12 residues. V was clipped by 4 bases and J by 0 bases, with 4 bases between them. The germline CDR1 and CDR2 sequences are SGHNT and YYREEE (reference sequence). CDR3 sequence: CASSTMNTEAFF. CDR3 coding DNA: TGTGCCAGCAGCACCATGAACACTGAAGCTTTCTTT.

In this sample, this clonotype turned up a few times. The rearrangement joins TRBV10-3 to TRBJ2-7, with TRBD2 identical over 8 bases. Germline V gene sequence: CDR1 ENHRY, CDR2 SYGVKD. The trim removed 2 bases at V and 0 bases at J, leaving 21 bases unmatched. The CDR3 totals 21 residues. CDR3 amino acids: CAISEPPGAGGTSRSSYEQYF. The CDR3 DNA sequence: TGTGCCATCAGTGAGCCCCCCGGGGCGGGGGGTACCTCCAGGAGCTCCTACGAGCAGTACTTC.